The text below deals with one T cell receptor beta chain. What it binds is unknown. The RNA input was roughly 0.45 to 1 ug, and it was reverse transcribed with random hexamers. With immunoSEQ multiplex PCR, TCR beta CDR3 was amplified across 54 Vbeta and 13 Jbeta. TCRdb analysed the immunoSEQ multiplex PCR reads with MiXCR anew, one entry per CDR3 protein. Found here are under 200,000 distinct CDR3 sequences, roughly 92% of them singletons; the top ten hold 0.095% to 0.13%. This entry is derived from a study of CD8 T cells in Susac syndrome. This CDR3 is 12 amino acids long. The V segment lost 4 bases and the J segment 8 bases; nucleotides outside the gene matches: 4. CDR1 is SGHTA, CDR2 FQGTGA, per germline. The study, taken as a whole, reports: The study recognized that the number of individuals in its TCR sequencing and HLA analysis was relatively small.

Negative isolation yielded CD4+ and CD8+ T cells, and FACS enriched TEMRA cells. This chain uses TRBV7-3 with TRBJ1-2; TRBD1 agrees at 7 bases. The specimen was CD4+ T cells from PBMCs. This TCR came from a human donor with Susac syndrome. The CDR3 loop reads CASSSGGTGYTF. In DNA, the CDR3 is TGTGCCAGCAGCTCAGGGGGAACAGGCTACACCTTC.